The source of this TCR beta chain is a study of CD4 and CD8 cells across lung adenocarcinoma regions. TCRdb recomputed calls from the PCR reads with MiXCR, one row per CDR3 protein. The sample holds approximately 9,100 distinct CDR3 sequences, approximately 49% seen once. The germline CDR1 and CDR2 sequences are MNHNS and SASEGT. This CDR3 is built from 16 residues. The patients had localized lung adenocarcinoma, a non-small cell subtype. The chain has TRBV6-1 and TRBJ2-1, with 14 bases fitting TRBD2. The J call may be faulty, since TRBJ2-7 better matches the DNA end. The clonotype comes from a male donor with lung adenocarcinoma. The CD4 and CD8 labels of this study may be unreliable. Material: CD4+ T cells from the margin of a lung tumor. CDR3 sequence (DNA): TGTGCCAGCAACGCCGGGACTAGCGGGAGCTCCTACGAGCAGTACTTC. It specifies CASNAGTSGSSYEQYF.